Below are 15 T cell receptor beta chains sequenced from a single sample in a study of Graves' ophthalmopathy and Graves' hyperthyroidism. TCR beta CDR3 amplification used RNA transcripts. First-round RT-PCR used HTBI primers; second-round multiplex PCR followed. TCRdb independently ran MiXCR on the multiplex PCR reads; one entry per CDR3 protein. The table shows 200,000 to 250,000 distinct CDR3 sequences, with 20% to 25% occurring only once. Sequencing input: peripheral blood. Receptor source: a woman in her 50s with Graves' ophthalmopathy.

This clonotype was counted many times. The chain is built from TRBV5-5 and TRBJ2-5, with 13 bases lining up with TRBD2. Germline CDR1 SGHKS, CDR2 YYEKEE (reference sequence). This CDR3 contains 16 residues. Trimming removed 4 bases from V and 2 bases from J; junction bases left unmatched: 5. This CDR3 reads CASSPGLAGPQETQYF. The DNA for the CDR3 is TGTGCCAGCAGCCCGGGACTAGCGGGACCTCAAGAGACCCAGTACTTC.

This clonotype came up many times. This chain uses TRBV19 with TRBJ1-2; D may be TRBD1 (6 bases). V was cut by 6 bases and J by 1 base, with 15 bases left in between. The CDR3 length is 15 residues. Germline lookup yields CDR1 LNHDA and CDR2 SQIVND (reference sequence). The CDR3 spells CASSQRGRGNYGYTF. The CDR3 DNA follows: TGTGCCAGTAGCCAACGGGGCAGGGGTAACTATGGCTACACCTTC.

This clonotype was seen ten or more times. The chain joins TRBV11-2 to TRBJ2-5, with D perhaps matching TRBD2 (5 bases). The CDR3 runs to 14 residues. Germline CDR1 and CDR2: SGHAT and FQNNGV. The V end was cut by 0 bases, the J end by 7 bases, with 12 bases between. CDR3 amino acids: CASSLEILAGTQYF. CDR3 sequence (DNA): TGTGCCAGCAGCTTAGAGATACTGGCGGGGACCCAGTACTTC.

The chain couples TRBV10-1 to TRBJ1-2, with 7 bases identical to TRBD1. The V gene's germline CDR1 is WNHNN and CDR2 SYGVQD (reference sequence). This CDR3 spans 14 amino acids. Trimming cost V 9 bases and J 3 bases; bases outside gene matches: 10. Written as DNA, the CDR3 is TGCGCCAGGGGCGACAGGGAATGGGACTATGGCTACACCTTC. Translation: CARGDREWDYGYTF.

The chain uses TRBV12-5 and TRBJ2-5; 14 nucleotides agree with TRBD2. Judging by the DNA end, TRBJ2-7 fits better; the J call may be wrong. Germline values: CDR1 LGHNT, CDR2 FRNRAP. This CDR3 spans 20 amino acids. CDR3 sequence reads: CASGLVKTSGRARVTYEQYF. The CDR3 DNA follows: TGTGCTAGTGGTTTGGTAAAGACTAGCGGGAGGGCCCGAGTGACCTACGAGCAGTACTTC.

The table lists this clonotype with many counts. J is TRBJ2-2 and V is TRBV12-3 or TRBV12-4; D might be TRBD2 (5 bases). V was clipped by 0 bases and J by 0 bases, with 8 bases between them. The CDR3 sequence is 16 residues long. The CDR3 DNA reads TGTGCCAGCAGTTTAGCGGGAGAGCCGAACACCGGGGAGCTGTTTTTT. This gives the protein CASSLAGEPNTGELFF.

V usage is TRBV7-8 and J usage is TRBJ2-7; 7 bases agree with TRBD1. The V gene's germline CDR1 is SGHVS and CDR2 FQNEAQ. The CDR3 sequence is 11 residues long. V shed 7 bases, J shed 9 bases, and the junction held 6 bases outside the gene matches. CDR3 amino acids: CASMKDRTQYF. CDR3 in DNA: TGTGCCAGCATGAAGGACAGGACGCAGTACTTC.

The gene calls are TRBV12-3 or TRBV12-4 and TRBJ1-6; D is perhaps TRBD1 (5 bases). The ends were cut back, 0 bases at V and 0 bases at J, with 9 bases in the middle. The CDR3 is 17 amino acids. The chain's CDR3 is CASSLARDSSYNSPLHF. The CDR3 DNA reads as TGTGCCAGCAGTTTAGCGCGAGACAGCTCCTATAATTCACCCCTCCACTTT.

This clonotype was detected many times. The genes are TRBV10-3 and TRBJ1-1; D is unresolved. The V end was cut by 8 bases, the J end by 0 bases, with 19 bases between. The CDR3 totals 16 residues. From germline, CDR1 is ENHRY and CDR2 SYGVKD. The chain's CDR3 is CAISNPPTGLNTEAFF. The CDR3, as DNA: TGTGCCATCTCAAATCCCCCGACGGGGTTGAACACTGAAGCTTTCTTT.

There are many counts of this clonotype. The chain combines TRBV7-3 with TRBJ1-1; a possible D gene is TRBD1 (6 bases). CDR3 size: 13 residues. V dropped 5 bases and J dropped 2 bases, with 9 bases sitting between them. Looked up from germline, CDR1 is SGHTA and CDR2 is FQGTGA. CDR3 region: CASSLDSNTEAFF. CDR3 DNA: TGTGCCAGCAGCCTGGACAGTAACACTGAAGCTTTCTTT.

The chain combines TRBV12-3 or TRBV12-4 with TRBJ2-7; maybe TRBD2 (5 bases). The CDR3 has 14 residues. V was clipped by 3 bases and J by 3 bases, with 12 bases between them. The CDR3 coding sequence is TGTGCCAGCAGTTTCCCCGGGAAAGTCTACGAGCAGTACTTC. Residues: CASSFPGKVYEQYF.

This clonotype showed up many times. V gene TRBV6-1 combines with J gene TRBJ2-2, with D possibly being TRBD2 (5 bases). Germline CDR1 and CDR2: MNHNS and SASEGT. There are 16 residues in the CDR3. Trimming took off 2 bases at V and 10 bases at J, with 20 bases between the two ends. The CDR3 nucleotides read TGTGCCAGCAGTGAAAGTTCGACGCGGGTGCCTAAGGAGCTGTTTTTT. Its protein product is CASSESSTRVPKELFF.

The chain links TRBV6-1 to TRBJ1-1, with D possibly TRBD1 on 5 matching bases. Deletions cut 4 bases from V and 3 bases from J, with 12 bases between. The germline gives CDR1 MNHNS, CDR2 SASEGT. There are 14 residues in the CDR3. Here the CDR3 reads CASSAEGLHTEAFF. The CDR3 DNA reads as TGTGCCAGCAGTGCCGAGGGGCTGCACACTGAAGCTTTCTTT.

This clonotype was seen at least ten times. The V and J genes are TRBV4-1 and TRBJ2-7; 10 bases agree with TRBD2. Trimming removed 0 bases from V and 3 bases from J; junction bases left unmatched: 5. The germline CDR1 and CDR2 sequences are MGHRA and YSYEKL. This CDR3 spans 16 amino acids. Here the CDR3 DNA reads TGCGCCAGCAGCCAAGAGAGCGGGAGGGCCAACTACGAGCAGTACTTC. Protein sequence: CASSQESGRANYEQYF.

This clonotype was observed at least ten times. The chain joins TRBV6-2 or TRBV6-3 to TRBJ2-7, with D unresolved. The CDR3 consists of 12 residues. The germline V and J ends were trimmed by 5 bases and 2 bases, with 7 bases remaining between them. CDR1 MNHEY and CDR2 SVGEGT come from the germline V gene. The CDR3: CASSLAPYEQYF. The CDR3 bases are TGTGCCAGCAGTCTGGCGCCCTACGAGCAGTACTTC.